This is a list of T cell receptor beta chains from one sample in a study of CD8 T cells in Susac syndrome. Each CDR3 protein is one row after TCRdb ran MiXCR on the immunoSEQ multiplex PCR reads. This repertoire shows around 190,000 distinct CDR3 sequences, roughly 94% found once; its top ten account for approximately 0.1%. The specimen sequenced was CD4+ T cells from PBMCs. The receptors stem from a human donor in good health. CDR3s include the opening cysteine and the closing phenylalanine or tryptophan. The D gene is left open where the match is weak. The size field is filled for only some rows; it gives once, few, many or a size class.

cdr3_nt | cdr3_aa | d_call | clone_size | j_call | v_call
TGTGCCAGCAGCGTAGTAGGCCAGGGGGTATACAATGAGCAGTTCTTC | CASSVVGQGVYNEQFF | TRBD1 | NA | TRBJ2-1 | TRBV9
TGTGCCAGCTCACCTAACACAGGGGTGACGAACACTGAAGCTTTCTTT | CASSPNTGVTNTEAFF | TRBD1 | NA | TRBJ1-1 | TRBV18
TGCAGTGCTAGAGTCTTACCTGACTTCTACGGGAACACTGAAGCTTTCTTT | CSARVLPDFYGNTEAFF | NA | NA | TRBJ1-1 | TRBV20-1
TGCAGCGTCCGTAGCGGGTCCTACAATGAGCAGTTCTTC | CSVRSGSYNEQFF | TRBD2 | NA | TRBJ2-1 | TRBV29-1
TGTGCCAGCAGTTACGGAGGGACAGGAAGCTTGAACACTGAAGCTTTCTTT | CASSYGGTGSLNTEAFF | TRBD1 | NA | TRBJ1-1 | TRBV6-5
TGCAGCGTATTAGTGTCCTCCTACGAGCAGTACTTC | CSVLVSSYEQYF | NA | NA | TRBJ2-7 | TRBV29-1
TGTGCCAGCAGTTTCCGTGGGACTCTTGATACGCAGTATTTT | CASSFRGTLDTQYF | NA | NA | TRBJ2-3 | TRBV27
TGTGCCAGCAGCGTAGACCCAAATCAGCCCCAGCATTTT | CASSVDPNQPQHF | NA | NA | TRBJ1-5 | TRBV9
TGCAGTGCTTTGACAGGGTTAGGATCCGTCGAGCAGTACTTC | CSALTGLGSVEQYF | TRBD1 | NA | TRBJ2-7 | TRBV20-1
TGTGCCAGCAGTTTACGCGGGACCGGGGGCCCCTCTGGGGCCAACGTCCTGACTTTC | CASSLRGTGGPSGANVLTF | NA | NA | TRBJ2-6 | TRBV28
TGTGCCAGCACCCCATCTGGAAGGGAACGAGCGCAGTATTTT | CASTPSGRERAQYF | NA | NA | TRBJ2-3 | TRBV28
TGTGCCAGCAGGGAAGGGGAGGGCCGATCGAATTCACCCCTCCACTTT | CASREGEGRSNSPLHF | NA | once | TRBJ1-6 | TRBV5-4
TGTGCCAGCAGTATCGACAAGGGGGGTAATCAGCCCCAGCATTTT | CASSIDKGGNQPQHF | NA | NA | TRBJ1-5 | TRBV2
TGTGCTAGCAGCTTATCACCCTTAGCAGATACGCAGTATTTT | CASSLSPLADTQYF | NA | NA | TRBJ2-3 | TRBV7-7
TGCAGTGCTTCGGGACAGGGAGAAGATACGCAGTATTTT | CSASGQGEDTQYF | TRBD1 | NA | TRBJ2-3 | TRBV20-1
TGCAGCCACCAAAGGGATTACTACAATGAGCAGTTCTTC | CSHQRDYYNEQFF | NA | NA | TRBJ2-1 | TRBV29-1
TGCAGTGCTAGCGGGACGTACAATGAGCAGTTCTTC | CSASGTYNEQFF | NA | NA | TRBJ2-1 | TRBV20-1
TGTGCCAGCAGCCCCCCCGCGGGAGGAGCCAACAATCAGCCCCAGCATTTT | CASSPPAGGANNQPQHF | NA | NA | TRBJ1-5 | TRBV12-3/TRBV12-4